The TCR beta chain under discussion was sequenced for a study of beta chain features in type 1 diabetes. Expressed TCRB transcripts were sequenced, since all the RNA that had been isolated was reverse transcribed. The data were produced by immunoSEQ multiplex PCR, yet TCRdb's version contains in-frame clones alone and is incomplete. The sample holds about 360,000 clones, around 13% seen once. CDR1 is MDHEN and CDR2 is SYDVKM in the germline V gene. This CDR3 contains 14 residues. Trimming removed 1 base at V and 0 bases at J, with 6 bases between. Material: naive CD4+ T cells from blood. The rearrangement links TRBV28 to TRBJ1-1; D is undetermined. This receptor was identified in a man between 18 and 29 years old in good health. CDR3 sequence reads: CASSLYYMNTEAFF. CDR3 bases: TGTGCCAGCAGTTTATACTACATGAACACTGAAGCTTTCTTT.